This T cell receptor beta chain was recorded in a study of cytomegalovirus exposure and HLA in healthy donors. Germline V gives CDR1 LNHNV, CDR2 YYDKDF (reference sequence). V was trimmed by 0 bases and J by 0 bases, leaving 19 bases between them. The CDR3 has 19 residues. PCR was performed using 60 Vbeta and 13 Jbeta primers. This table comes from immunoSEQ multiplex PCR, and its TCRdb copy is limited to in-frame clones, with some not included. This sample's table reports about 130,000 clones. This sequence joins TRBV15 and TRBJ2-3; a possible D gene is TRBD2 (6 bases). The receptor was derived from a woman aged 60 to 75 in good health and CMV-seronegative. Sequencing used PBMCs. CDR3 nucleotides: TGTGCCACCAGCAGAGACCGATACACTCTGGCGGGGAGCACAGATACGCAGTATTTT. It is translated as CATSRDRYTLAGSTDTQYF.